This T cell receptor (beta chain) was retrieved from a study of blood T cells in healthy people across ages. Study-wide results and limits: The long-lived group displayed more naive CD4+ cells, plus higher diversity, than the aged donors did. Getting older went along with TCR beta diversity per million T cells dropping roughly linearly.

A second about 7 to 11 cycle PCR used barcoded and J-beta primers. TCRdb independently ran MiXCR on the 5' RACE reads; one entry per CDR3 protein. The repertoire consists of about 1.7 million distinct CDR3 sequences, with approximately 28% occurring once and the leading ten covering roughly 8%. In germline, CDR1 is SGHTA, CDR2 FQGNSA. The CDR3 is 18 residues long. Each donor gave roughly 10 milliliters of peripheral blood. On this clonotype itself: As yet, its antigen is unknown.

This TCR derives from a woman aged 25 to 39 in good health. The chain joins TRBV7-2 to TRBJ2-5, with D unresolved. The end of the DNA is better explained by TRBJ2-7, so the J call may be wrong. Sequenced sample: blood. The CDR3 here is CASSLGLWSPHLFYEQYF. Here the CDR3 DNA reads TGTGCCAGCAGCTTAGGGTTGTGGAGCCCGCATCTTTTCTACGAGCAGTACTTC.